This T cell receptor beta chain appears in the sequencing data of a study of blood T cell repertoires in COVID-19. Clones were sequenced by immunoSEQ multiplex PCR, and TCRdb holds only the in-frame ones, with some missing. The repertoire consists of some 450,000 clones, with around 90% occurring once and the leading ten covering 0.7% to 0.85%. The CDR3 totals 14 residues. V gave up 6 bases and J gave up 7 bases, with 16 bases separating them. Germline loops: CDR1 ENHRY, CDR2 SYGVKD. V usage is TRBV10-3 and J usage is TRBJ1-5; maybe TRBD1 (5 bases). The specimen was peripheral blood. This clonotype was obtained from a man aged 18 to 29 with COVID-19, enrolled during active disease. CDR3 DNA: TGTGCCATCAGCAAAGGGTCGGACAACCAGCCCCAGCATTTT. Translation gives CAISKGSDNQPQHF.